This TCR beta chain was retrieved from a study of shared clonotypes between healthy human individuals (dated by TCRdb to 2019 to 2021). A note on the overall study: The cohort included three men and two women between 18 and 49 years of age. Per donor, leukapheresis produced somewhere between about 0.94 and 9.5 billion PBMCs. Libraries were prepared and TCR repertoires were sequenced by different laboratories using diverse techniques, in order to increase sequencing depth and limit assay-specific biases. The study deeply sequenced blood TCR repertoires of about 5 healthy adults to estimate repertoire size and the extent of clonotype sharing between individuals. For each donor, three plates each were used for CD4 naive and CD4 memory, two plates were used for CD8 naive, and one plate was used for CD8 memory.

What the work shows at the level of the full study, not this receptor alone: Higher generation probabilities were observed for clonotypes shared by all four sorted-subset donors than for non-shared clonotypes. Even with the large sequencing depth, rarefaction of the sorted-subset datasets indicated that sequencing was incomplete. Larger estimated clonotype richness was generally found for naive subsets than for memory subsets. When a handful of donors were compared, the shared fraction of clonotypes was approximately 5% for naive CD4, less than 4% for naive CD8, roughly 2.5% for memory CD4, and around 0.4% for memory CD8. The genetic and exposure-history diversity represented was limited by the small number of donors. Based on pairwise subsampling, the degree of clonotype sharing among donors was expected to be affected by sequencing depth. Sampling was restricted to blood, and TCR repertoires in tissue are likely to differ from TCR repertoires in blood.

V drops 6 bases and J drops 0 bases, leaving 6 bases in between. CDR1 and CDR2, per the germline V gene, are MGHDK and SYGVNS. Measured from the cysteine to the phenylalanine, the CDR3 is 13 residues long. Solely the CDR3 DNA is kept, with 39 bases framed from the first base. Using the deep immunoSEQ assay, TCR CDR3 regions were amplified from genomic DNA by multiplex PCR. Extracted genomic DNA from each cell subset was spread evenly across all wells of several immunoSEQ 96-well plates, with each plate serving as a replicate. For sorted subsets, approximately 210 ng of genomic DNA, equivalent to some 33,000 T cell genomes, went into each replicate PCR. The purified libraries were quantified using a Qubit 3.0 fluorometer, sized with a Bioanalyzer 2100, and then quantified again using the KAPA Library Quantification kit. Every immunoSEQ 96-well plate was sequenced on a separate single-read 150-cycle Illumina NextSeq 550 flow cell. The source study handled its data this way. Because the immunoSEQ output held only junctional sequences and lacked quality scores, the filtering could not match the filtering applied to full-length reads. To assign V/J genes and CDR3, sequences were annotated against IMGT germline references using PyIR, a Python wrapper for IgBLAST v1.9. Any read was removed if the V/J assignment was weak (E-value above 1e-6), the CDR3 was missing, or the read contained stop codons, out-of-frame junctions, or ambiguous translated residues. V3J clonotypes were defined as sequences sharing the same inferred V gene, J gene, and CDR3 amino acid sequence. The percentage overlap between two repertoires was calculated by dividing the number of shared unique clonotypes by the size of the smaller repertoire. RTK rarefaction, the Chao1 estimator, and Recon v2.1 estimates of unobserved clonotypes were used to assess repertoire richness. Generation probabilities for all TCRbeta clonotypes obtained by the gDNA method from a few donors were computed using OLGA. The immuneACCESS repertoire file appears here via TCRdb, limited to in-frame rearrangements. These files lack a portion of the clones; in checked studies, under half of the deficit traces to unresolved V genes, and the cause of the others is not known. The D gene and trimming were derived from the DNA, and the V and J assignments and clone size from that table. Counted in this sample were hundreds of thousands of clones; 95% to 97% of them appeared once. About 0.12% of the sample is taken by the ten largest.

CD8 naive samples were CD45RO-negative cells positively selected for CCR7, giving a CD45RA+CCR7+ population that excluded TemRA cells. The donors were healthy, HIV-negative adults who had no recently reported acute infections or vaccinations. Only Caucasian adults living in Nashville, Tennessee, USA were represented among the donors. Blood was collected by leukapheresis, and PBMCs were isolated by Ficoll-Histopaque density gradient centrifugation and then cryopreserved in liquid nitrogen vapor phase. Purity and quantity of every magnetically sorted T cell population were checked by analytical flow cytometry. Each sorted fraction had its genomic DNA isolated and then quantified by UV absorbance on a Nanodrop 2000c. About this clone: Its antigen is not yet known. No much larger clone is present one base from it, and per-base qualities are unavailable.

Material: naive CD8+ T cells sorted from blood. The cell subset or site label of this sample denotes: CD45RA+CCR7+. The chain is encoded by TRBV25-1 joined to TRBJ2-1, with the D gene uncertain. The sequence derives from a woman aged 25 to 39 in good health. Read as DNA, the sequence is TGTGCCAGCAGCGGTAACTCCTACAATGAGCAGTTCTTC. Its protein is CASSGNSYNEQFF.